The 4 T cell receptor beta chains presented below share a single source sample, sequenced in a study of T cell repertoires in cytomegalovirus infection. TCRdb reprocessed the reads via MiXCR and lists one record per CDR3 protein. The data show fewer than 550,000 distinct CDR3 sequences, about 11% seen once. The sample consisted of PBMCs. The receptors shown here come from a human donor in good health (CMV status not recorded). Some clones in this sample may be carry-over from other donors' samples.

A few counts support this clonotype. DNA of the CDR3: TGTGCCATCAGAACAAGCGATACGCAGTATTTT. This sequence encodes CAIRTSDTQYF. The rearrangement uses TRBV10-3 and TRBJ2-3; D gene uncertain. CDR3 length equals 11 residues. Trimming left V 6 bases short and J 6 bases short, with 7 bases between. Germline-derived CDR1 and CDR2 are ENHRY and SYGVKD.

This clonotype was detected ten times or more. The chain recombines TRBV27 with TRBJ2-4; 10 nucleotides agree with TRBD1. The length of the CDR3 is 13 residues. Losses at the gene ends were 3 bases for V and 15 bases for J; bases not matched to a gene: 8. Germline V gene sequence: CDR1 MNHEY, CDR2 SMNVEV (reference sequence). The CDR3 region is CASSFRDRGVPYF. In DNA form, the CDR3 reads TGTGCCAGCAGTTTCCGGGACAGGGGAGTTCCGTACTTC.

V and J are TRBV9 and TRBJ1-1; no clear D gene. The CDR3 runs 15 residues. V lost 2 bases, J lost 1 base, and 12 bases lay in between. The germline gives CDR1 SGDLS, CDR2 YYNGEE. The DNA of the CDR3 is TGTGCCAGCAGCGTGGGTGCAGCGGGGAACACTGAAGCTTTCTTT. Translating gives CASSVGAAGNTEAFF. The full variable domain, in which reference TRBV9 and TRBJ1-1 provide the parts outside the CDR3, is DSGVTQTPKHLITATGQRVTLRCSPRSGDLSVYWYQQSLDQGLQFLIQYYNGEERAKGNILERFSAQQFPDLHSELNLSSLELGDSALYFCASSVGAAGNTEAFFGQGTRLTVV.

The rearrangement joins TRBV7-3 to TRBJ2-1, with TRBD1 matching over 9 bases. Trimming removed 6 bases from V and 3 bases from J; junction bases left unmatched: 6. Germline assignment: CDR1 SGHTA and CDR2 FQGTGA. The CDR3 contains 15 residues. Here the CDR3 reads CASRSQGASYNEQFF. For the CDR3, the DNA is TGTGCCAGCAGGTCACAGGGGGCTAGCTACAATGAGCAGTTCTTC.